These 2 T cell receptor beta chains were sequenced from one sample in a study of cytomegalovirus exposure and HLA in healthy donors. Primers: 60 Vbeta forward and 13 Jbeta reverse. The method was immunoSEQ multiplex PCR; TCRdb's version includes in-frame clones alone and lacks a portion of them. The table has over 150,000 clones, 60% to 80% seen once. The specimen sequenced was PBMCs. These receptors were collected from a man aged 25-40 years in good health and CMV-seropositive.

V and J are TRBV9 and TRBJ2-1, with 8 bases matching TRBD2. CDR3 length equals 14 residues. Germline CDR1 and CDR2: SGDLS and YYNGEE. Trimming at V came to 7 bases and at J to 10 bases, leaving 13 bases not matched to a gene. The CDR3 nucleotides read TGTGCCAGCGGGGGGGGGACTAGGGGGTGGGAGCAGTTCTTC. This sequence encodes CASGGGTRGWEQFF.

The V gene is TRBV5-1, the J gene TRBJ2-7, with 12 bases identical to TRBD2. Germline trimming cut 5 bases from V and 2 bases from J; bases unmatched to any gene: 5. Germline CDR1 reads SGHRS; CDR2 reads YFSETQ. This CDR3 comprises 15 residues. In DNA form, the CDR3 reads TGCGCCAGCAGGGCACGACTAGCGGGAGCCTACGAGCAGTACTTC. It translates to CASRARLAGAYEQYF.